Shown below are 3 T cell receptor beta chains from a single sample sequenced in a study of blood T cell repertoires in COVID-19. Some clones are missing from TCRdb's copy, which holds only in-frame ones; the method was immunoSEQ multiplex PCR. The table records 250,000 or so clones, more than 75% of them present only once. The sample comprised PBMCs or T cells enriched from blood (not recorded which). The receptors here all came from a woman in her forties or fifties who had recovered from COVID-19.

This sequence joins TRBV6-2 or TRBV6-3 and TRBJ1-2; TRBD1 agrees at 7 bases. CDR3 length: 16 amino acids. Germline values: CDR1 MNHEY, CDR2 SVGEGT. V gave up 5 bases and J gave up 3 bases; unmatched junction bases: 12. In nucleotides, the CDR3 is TGTGCCAGCAGTGCCGGGACAGCGATTCCTTACTATGGCTACACCTTC. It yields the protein CASSAGTAIPYYGYTF.

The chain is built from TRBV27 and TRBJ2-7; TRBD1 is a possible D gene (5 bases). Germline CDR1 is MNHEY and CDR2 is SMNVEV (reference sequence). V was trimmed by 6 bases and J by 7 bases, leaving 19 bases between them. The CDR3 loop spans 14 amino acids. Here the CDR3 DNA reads TGTGCCAGCAGCTACGACAGAAACTACTTGGAGCAGTACTTC. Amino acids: CASSYDRNYLEQYF.

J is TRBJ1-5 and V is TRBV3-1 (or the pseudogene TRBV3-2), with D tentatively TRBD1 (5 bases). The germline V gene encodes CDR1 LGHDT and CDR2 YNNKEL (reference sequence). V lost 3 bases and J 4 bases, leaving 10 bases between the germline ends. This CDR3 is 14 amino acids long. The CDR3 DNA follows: TGTGCCAGCAGCCAGGTGGGGGGGAATCAGCCCCAGCATTTT. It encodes CASSQVGGNQPQHF.